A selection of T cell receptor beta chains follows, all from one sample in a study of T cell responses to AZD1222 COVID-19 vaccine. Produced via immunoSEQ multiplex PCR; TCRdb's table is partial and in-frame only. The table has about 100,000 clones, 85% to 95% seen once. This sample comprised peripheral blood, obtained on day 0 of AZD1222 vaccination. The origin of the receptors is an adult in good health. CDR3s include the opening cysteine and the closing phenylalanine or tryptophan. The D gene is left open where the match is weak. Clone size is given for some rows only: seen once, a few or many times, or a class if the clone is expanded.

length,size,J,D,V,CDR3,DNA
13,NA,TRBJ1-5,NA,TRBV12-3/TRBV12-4,CASSNTGTKPQHF,TGTGCCAGCAGTAATACCGGGACGAAGCCCCAGCATTTT
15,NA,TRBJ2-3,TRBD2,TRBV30,CAWSGASGPMNTQYF,TGTGCCTGGAGTGGGGCTAGCGGGCCTATGAATACGCAGTATTTT
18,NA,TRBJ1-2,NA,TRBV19,CASSIGGIGGAFSYGYTF,TGTGCCAGTAGTATTGGGGGAATCGGGGGCGCTTTTTCTTATGGCTACACCTTC
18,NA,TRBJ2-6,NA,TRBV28,CASSLNRRRDSGANVLTF,TGTGCCAGCAGTCTAAATCGTAGACGGGACTCTGGGGCCAACGTCCTGACTTTC
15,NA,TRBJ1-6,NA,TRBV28,CASSLGTQFNSPLHF,TGTGCCAGCAGTTTAGGGACACAATTTAATTCACCCCTCCACTTT
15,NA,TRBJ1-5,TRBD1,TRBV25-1,CASSAAGQFNQPQHF,TGTGCCAGCAGTGCAGCGGGACAGTTTAATCAGCCCCAGCATTTT
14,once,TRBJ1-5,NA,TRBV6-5,CASRQGSGTEPQHF,TGTGCCAGCCGACAAGGGTCAGGGACGGAGCCCCAGCATTTT
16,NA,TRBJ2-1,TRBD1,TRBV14,CASSRPGQASYNEQFF,TGTGCCAGCAGCCGACCGGGACAGGCGTCCTACAATGAGCAGTTCTTC
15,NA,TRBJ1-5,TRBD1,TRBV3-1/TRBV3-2,CASSLGDRDYQPQHF,TGTGCCAGCAGCCTCGGGGACAGAGACTATCAGCCCCAGCATTTT
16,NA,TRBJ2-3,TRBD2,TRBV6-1,CASSGINGTRTDTQYF,TGTGCCAGCAGTGGCATCAACGGGACTAGGACAGATACGCAGTATTTT
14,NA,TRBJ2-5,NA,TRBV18,CASSPTDSEGTQYF,TGTGCCAGCTCACCAACGGACTCAGAGGGGACCCAGTACTTC
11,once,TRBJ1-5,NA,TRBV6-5,CATGVNQPQHF,TGTGCCACCGGAGTCAATCAGCCCCAGCATTTT
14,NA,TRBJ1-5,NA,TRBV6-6,CASTVTEENQPQHF,TGTGCCAGCACAGTGACAGAAGAAAATCAGCCCCAGCATTTT
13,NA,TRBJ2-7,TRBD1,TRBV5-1,CASSFGTGYEQYF,TGCGCCAGCAGCTTTGGGACAGGTTACGAGCAGTACTTC
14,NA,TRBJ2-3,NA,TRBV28,CASITAQGTDTQYF,TGTGCCAGCATTACAGCTCAGGGAACAGATACGCAGTATTTT
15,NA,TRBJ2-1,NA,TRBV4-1,CASSQARTGGNEQFF,TGCGCCAGCAGCCAAGCCCGGACTGGAGGTAACGAGCAGTTCTTC
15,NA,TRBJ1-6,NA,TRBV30,CAWTEQGGYNSPLHF,TGTGCCTGGACCGAACAGGGAGGTTATAATTCACCCCTCCACTTT
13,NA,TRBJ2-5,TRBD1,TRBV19,CASSLDREETQYF,TGTGCCAGTAGTTTGGACAGGGAAGAGACCCAGTACTTC
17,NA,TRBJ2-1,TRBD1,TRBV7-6,CASSLLQGANIYNEQFF,TGTGCCAGCAGCTTATTACAGGGGGCTAACATCTACAATGAGCAGTTCTTC
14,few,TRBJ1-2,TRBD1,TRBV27,CASSGGQGVFGYTF,TGTGCCAGCAGCGGAGGACAGGGAGTGTTTGGCTACACCTTC
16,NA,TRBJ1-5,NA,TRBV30,CAWSVGQTISDQPQHF,TGTGCCTGGAGTGTAGGACAGACGATATCCGATCAGCCCCAGCATTTT
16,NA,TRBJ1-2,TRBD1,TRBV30,CAWSVGTGGYGYGYTF,TGTGCCTGGAGTGTTGGGACAGGGGGATACGGCTATGGCTACACCTTC
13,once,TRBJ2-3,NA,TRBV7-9,CASSLEVKDTQYF,TGTGCCAGCAGCTTAGAGGTCAAGGATACGCAGTATTTT